This T cell receptor (beta chain) was profiled in a study of metastatic and nonmetastatic thyroid tumors. Only one count was recorded for this clone. Thyroid surgery had not been preceded by any treatment in any patient. With MiXCR, TCRdb called clones anew from the PCR reads. The table lists 91,000 or so clones, roughly 13% of them singletons. Trimming pared 5 bases from V and 5 bases from J, leaving 22 bases between. Germline CDR1 SGHAT, CDR2 FQNNGV. The CDR3 length is 16 residues. The sample consisted of blood. V and J are TRBV11-2 and TRBJ2-7; D remains ambiguous. The TCR originated in a female donor with papillary thyroid cancer or a benign thyroid nodule (not recorded which). Some clones in this sample may be carry-over from other donors' samples. CDR3 in amino acids: CASSMTCFLETHEQYF. The CDR3 DNA reads TGTGCCAGCAGCATGACATGTTTCCTCGAAACCCACGAGCAGTACTTC. Drawing the rest from reference TRBV11-2 and TRBJ2-7, the complete variable domain is EAGVAQSPRYKIIEKRQSVAFWCNPISGHATLYWYQQILGQGPKLLIQFQNNGVVDDSQLPKDRFSAERLKGVDSTLKIQPAKLEDSAVYLCASSMTCFLETHEQYFGPGTRLTVT.